This is a list of T cell receptor beta chains from one sample in a study of blood T cell repertoires in COVID-19. The data were produced by immunoSEQ multiplex PCR, yet TCRdb's version contains in-frame clones alone and is incomplete. The sample lists over 300,000 clones, almost 85% occurring once. The sample taken for sequencing was peripheral blood. The receptors shown here come from a human donor in a cohort sampled during active COVID-19. Both conserved end residues are part of each CDR3. The D gene is left open where the match is weak. The size entry is marked missing in some rows and otherwise reads once, few, many or a size class.

V: TRBV7-3; D: TRBD1; J: TRBJ1-1; size: -; CDR3: CASSSTGAHTEAFF; DNA: TGTGCCAGCAGCTCGACAGGGGCCCACACTGAAGCTTTCTTT
V: TRBV27; D: -; J: TRBJ1-4; size: -; CDR3: CASSSTAGGAEKLFF; DNA: TGTGCCAGCAGTTCCACCGCCGGAGGGGCTGAAAAACTGTTTTTT
V: TRBV7-9; D: TRBD2; J: TRBJ2-1; size: -; CDR3: CASSLVPLAGGSYNEQFF; DNA: TGTGCCAGCAGCTTAGTCCCCCTAGCGGGGGGATCCTACAATGAGCAGTTCTTC
V: TRBV15; D: -; J: TRBJ1-4; size: -; CDR3: CATSRQGSNEKLFF; DNA: TGTGCCACCAGCAGACAGGGTTCTAATGAAAAACTGTTTTTT
V: TRBV3-1/TRBV3-2; D: -; J: TRBJ1-1; size: -; CDR3: CASSQERVTEAFF; DNA: TGTGCCAGCAGCCAAGAACGGGTTACTGAAGCTTTCTTT
V: TRBV10-1; D: -; J: TRBJ2-3; size: once; CDR3: CASSADDSQDTQYF; DNA: TGCGCCAGCAGTGCTGATGACAGCCAGGATACGCAGTATTTT
V: TRBV2; D: -; J: TRBJ2-1; size: -; CDR3: CASSELSSSYNEQFF; DNA: TGTGCCAGCAGTGAGCTGAGTAGCTCCTACAATGAGCAGTTCTTC
V: TRBV25-1; D: -; J: TRBJ1-1; size: -; CDR3: CASSEGRGGEAFF; DNA: TGTGCCAGCAGTGAGGGGAGGGGAGGGGAAGCTTTCTTT
V: TRBV3-1/TRBV3-2; D: -; J: TRBJ1-2; size: -; CDR3: CASSQLQGDGYTF; DNA: TGTGCCAGCAGCCAACTACAGGGAGATGGCTACACCTTC
V: TRBV24-1; D: -; J: TRBJ1-5; size: -; CDR3: CATSDGRRGNQPQHF; DNA: TGTGCCACCAGTGATGGCAGGCGGGGCAATCAGCCCCAGCATTTT
V: TRBV6-6; D: TRBD2; J: TRBJ2-7; size: -; CDR3: CASRNSGGNYEQYF; DNA: TGTGCCAGCAGAAATAGCGGGGGGAACTACGAGCAGTACTTC
V: TRBV6-5; D: TRBD1; J: TRBJ1-1; size: -; CDR3: CASSDRANTEAFF; DNA: TGTGCCAGCAGCGACAGGGCCAACACTGAAGCTTTCTTT
V: TRBV19; D: -; J: TRBJ2-2; size: -; CDR3: CASSNYRHANTGELFF; DNA: TGTGCCAGTAGTAACTACAGGCATGCGAACACCGGGGAGCTGTTTTTT
V: TRBV5-1; D: -; J: TRBJ2-6; size: -; CDR3: CATKYSGGASGANVLTF; DNA: TGCGCCACCAAATATTCGGGGGGCGCGTCTGGGGCCAACGTCCTGACTTTC
V: TRBV7-9; D: TRBD1; J: TRBJ2-3; size: once; CDR3: CASSRQGLRTDTQYF; DNA: TGTGCCAGCAGCCGACAGGGTCTTCGGACAGATACGCAGTATTTT
V: TRBV19; D: -; J: TRBJ1-2; size: -; CDR3: CASQAQGGGYTF; DNA: TGTGCCAGTCAAGCTCAGGGAGGCGGCTACACCTTC
V: TRBV27; D: -; J: TRBJ1-1; size: -; CDR3: CASSSTGPTEAFF; DNA: TGTGCCAGCAGTTCTACAGGGCCAACTGAAGCTTTCTTT
V: TRBV12-5; D: TRBD1; J: TRBJ1-1; size: -; CDR3: CASGLGPGTGRTEAFF; DNA: TGTGCTAGTGGTTTGGGACCAGGGACAGGGAGGACTGAAGCTTTCTTT
V: TRBV6-1; D: -; J: TRBJ1-5; size: -; CDR3: CASSEERGPRQPQHF; DNA: TGTGCCAGCAGTGAAGAAAGGGGCCCAAGGCAGCCCCAGCATTTT
V: TRBV13; D: -; J: TRBJ1-6; size: -; CDR3: CASSLREQGHSPLHF; DNA: TGTGCCAGCAGCTTAAGGGAGCAAGGCCATTCACCCCTCCACTTT
V: TRBV6-1; D: TRBD1; J: TRBJ1-3; size: -; CDR3: CASSAHPGQGASNSGNTIYF; DNA: TGTGCCAGCAGTGCGCACCCGGGACAGGGGGCCTCTAACTCTGGAAACACCATATATTTT
V: TRBV30; D: -; J: TRBJ2-2; size: -; CDR3: CASGTGELFF; DNA: TGTGCATCGGGAACCGGGGAGCTGTTTTTT
V: TRBV19; D: -; J: TRBJ2-7; size: -; CDR3: CASSSTATIKPYEQYF; DNA: TGTGCCAGTAGTTCCACAGCCACCATCAAACCCTACGAGCAGTACTTC
V: TRBV25-1; D: TRBD1; J: TRBJ1-5; size: few; CDR3: CASSNRGSNQPQHF; DNA: TGTGCCAGCAGTAACAGGGGCAGCAATCAGCCCCAGCATTTT
V: TRBV5-8; D: -; J: TRBJ2-1; size: -; CDR3: CASSLNRGTGFSEQFF; DNA: TGTGCCAGCAGCTTAAATCGTGGGACTGGGTTTAGTGAGCAGTTCTTC
V: TRBV7-8; D: TRBD1; J: TRBJ1-5; size: -; CDR3: CASSEYGQGNQPQHF; DNA: TGTGCCAGCAGCGAATACGGACAGGGCAATCAGCCCCAGCATTTT
V: TRBV4-1; D: -; J: TRBJ2-7; size: -; CDR3: CASRAPTGTHEQYF; DNA: TGCGCCAGCAGGGCCCCTACAGGGACCCACGAGCAGTACTTC
V: TRBV6-1; D: -; J: TRBJ2-7; size: -; CDR3: CASSEGLIYEQYF; DNA: TGTGCCAGCAGTGAAGGACTCATCTACGAGCAGTACTTC
V: TRBV29-1; D: -; J: TRBJ2-7; size: -; CDR3: CSGTVSYEQYF; DNA: TGCAGCGGGACAGTATCCTACGAGCAGTACTTC
V: TRBV6-5; D: TRBD1; J: TRBJ1-2; size: -; CDR3: CASSYWTGERYGYTF; DNA: TGTGCCAGCAGCTATTGGACAGGGGAGAGGTATGGCTACACCTTC
V: TRBV5-4; D: -; J: TRBJ1-2; size: -; CDR3: CASSLESHYGYTF; DNA: TGTGCCAGCAGCTTGGAAAGCCACTATGGCTACACCTTC
V: TRBV19; D: -; J: TRBJ1-5; size: -; CDR3: CASMSRGSQPQHF; DNA: TGTGCCAGTATGAGTAGGGGAAGTCAGCCCCAGCATTTT
V: TRBV29-1; D: -; J: TRBJ1-1; size: -; CDR3: CSVDQGGNTEAFF; DNA: TGCAGCGTCGATCAAGGGGGGAACACTGAAGCTTTCTTT
V: TRBV3-1/TRBV3-2; D: TRBD1; J: TRBJ1-6; size: -; CDR3: CASSQFPPGQSGSPLHF; DNA: TGTGCCAGCAGCCAATTCCCCCCGGGACAGTCCGGATCACCCCTCCACTTT
V: TRBV18; D: -; J: TRBJ2-1; size: once; CDR3: CASSPGGAFYEQFF; DNA: TGTGCCAGCTCACCAGGGGGCGCCTTCTATGAGCAGTTCTTC
V: TRBV2; D: -; J: TRBJ1-6; size: few; CDR3: CASGGGTNSPLHF; DNA: TGTGCCAGCGGAGGAGGCACTAATTCACCCCTCCACTTT
V: TRBV11-2; D: -; J: TRBJ1-3; size: -; CDR3: CASSLQVTIYF; DNA: TGTGCCAGCAGCTTACAGGTCACCATATATTTT